This T cell receptor beta chain was sequenced during a study of identical twins. Regarding the study as a whole: Insertions ran lower in abundant cord blood beta clonotypes, though not in memory repertoires. Surplus twin overlap in beta out-of-frame sequences was less pronounced. Conclusions came from cross-sectional statistical analysis, not from following the same donors.

Each CDR3 protein gets one entry after TCRdb re-called the 5' RACE reads with MiXCR. The sample lists a few hundred thousand distinct CDR3 sequences; roughly 9% were seen once. The CDR3 runs 19 residues. Trimming cost V 2 bases and J 2 bases; bases outside gene matches: 15. Germline loops: CDR1 SGHRS, CDR2 YFSETQ. The sample holds many counts of this clonotype. Its antigen is not known. The sequence was collected from a woman aged 50 to 65 in good health. The chain carries TRBV5-1 and TRBJ2-3; 9 bases align to TRBD2. Sequencing was carried out using naive T cells sorted from blood. CDR3 nucleotides: TGCGCCAGCAGCTTCCAGGGGACTAGCACTTTGTCTCCCACAGATACGCAGTATTTT. Translation gives CASSFQGTSTLSPTDTQYF.